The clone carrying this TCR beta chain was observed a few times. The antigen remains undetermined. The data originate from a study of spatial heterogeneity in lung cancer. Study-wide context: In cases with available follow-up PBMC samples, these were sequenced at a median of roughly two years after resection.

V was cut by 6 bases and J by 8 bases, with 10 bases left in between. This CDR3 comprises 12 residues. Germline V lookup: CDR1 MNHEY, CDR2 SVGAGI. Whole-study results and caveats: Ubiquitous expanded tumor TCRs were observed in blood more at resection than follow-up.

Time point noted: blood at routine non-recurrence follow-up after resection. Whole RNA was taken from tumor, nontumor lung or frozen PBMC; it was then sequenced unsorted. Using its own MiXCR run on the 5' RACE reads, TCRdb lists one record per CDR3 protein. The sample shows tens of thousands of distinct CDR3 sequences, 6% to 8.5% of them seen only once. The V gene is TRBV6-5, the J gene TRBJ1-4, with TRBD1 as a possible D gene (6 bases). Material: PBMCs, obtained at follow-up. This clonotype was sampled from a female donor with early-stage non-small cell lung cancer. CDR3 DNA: TGTGCCAGCAGGACGGGGGCAGAAAAACTGTTTTTT. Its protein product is CASRTGAEKLFF.